A selection of T cell receptor beta chains follows, all from one sample in a study of blood T cells in healthy people across ages. TCRdb called the 5' RACE reads again in MiXCR, with one record for every CDR3 protein. The sample lists around 790,000 distinct CDR3 sequences, around 45% seen once, with approximately 19% in the top ten. The sequencing input was blood. These TCRs come from a man in his 60s in good health. The CDR3 runs from the conserved cysteine through the conserved F or W. A D gene is named only where the DNA matches it firmly. Not every row has a clone size; where given, it reads once, few, many or a size class.

v_call,clone_size,d_call,j_call,cdr3_nt,cdr3_aa
TRBV15,-,TRBD1,TRBJ1-5,TGTGCCACCAGCAGAGTCGGGACAGACGATCAGCCCCAGCATTTT,CATSRVGTDDQPQHF
TRBV6-2/TRBV6-3,-,-,TRBJ2-3,TGTGCCAGCAGCCTAGCCCTCGGGGGGCGCTCAGATACGCAGTATTTT,CASSLALGGRSDTQYF
TRBV18,-,-,TRBJ2-5,TGTGCCAGCTCGTACTCCAGGGGGAGGTCTCAAGAGACCCAGTACTTC,CASSYSRGRSQETQYF
TRBV11-2,once,-,TRBJ2-1,TGTGCCAGCAGCTTTCACGAGAGCTCCTACAATGAGCAGTTCTTC,CASSFHESSYNEQFF
TRBV11-2,-,-,TRBJ2-7,TGTGCCAGCAGCTTAGGTGTATTAACCTACGAGCAGTACTTC,CASSLGVLTYEQYF
TRBV14,-,-,TRBJ1-6,TGTGCCAGCAGCCAAGGGACGCGGAATTCACCCCTCCACTTT,CASSQGTRNSPLHF
TRBV7-9,-,-,TRBJ1-1,TGTGCCAGCAGCTTCCCTAAACCAGGGACCACTGAAGCTTTCTTT,CASSFPKPGTTEAFF
TRBV5-1,few,-,TRBJ2-1,TGCGCCAGCAGCTTGATCGAGAATGAGCAGTTCTTC,CASSLIENEQFF
TRBV7-2,few,-,TRBJ2-7,TGTGCCAGCAGCTTATTACAGGGACACTACGAGCAGTACTTC,CASSLLQGHYEQYF
TRBV11-2,-,-,TRBJ1-1,TGTGCCAGCAGCTTAGCTCTAGACCGGATGCAAGCTTTCTTT,CASSLALDRMQAFF
TRBV20-1,few,-,TRBJ1-4,TGCAGTGCACCGACAATAGATAATGAAAAACTGTTTTTT,CSAPTIDNEKLFF
TRBV12-3/TRBV12-4,-,-,TRBJ2-7,TGTGCCAGCAGTCAGGACAGTGGGGACAATGAGCAGTACTTC,CASSQDSGDNEQYF
TRBV15,-,-,TRBJ2-1,TGTGCCACCAGCAGATCGCGGGGCGCGTACAATGAGCAGTTCTTC,CATSRSRGAYNEQFF
TRBV29-1,once,-,TRBJ2-7,TGCAGCGTTCAGATTGAGTCCCCCTACGAGCAGTACTTC,CSVQIESPYEQYF
TRBV12-5,-,-,TRBJ2-1,TGTACTAGTGGTTTGGTAAGGGTCGAGCAGTTCTTC,CTSGLVRVEQFF
TRBV9,-,-,TRBJ1-5,TGTGCCAGCAGCGTAGATCATGGCAATCAGCCCCAGCATTTT,CASSVDHGNQPQHF